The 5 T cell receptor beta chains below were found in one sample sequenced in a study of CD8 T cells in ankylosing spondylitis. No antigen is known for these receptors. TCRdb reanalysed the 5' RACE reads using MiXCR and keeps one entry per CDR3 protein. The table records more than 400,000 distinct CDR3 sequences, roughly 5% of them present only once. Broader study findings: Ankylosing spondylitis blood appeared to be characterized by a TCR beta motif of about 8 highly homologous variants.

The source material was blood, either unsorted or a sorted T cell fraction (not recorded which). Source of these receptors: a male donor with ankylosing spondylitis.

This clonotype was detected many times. CDR3 coding DNA: TGCAGCGTGATAGGGGGCGGGAATACTGAAGCTTTCTTT. Amino acids: CSVIGGGNTEAFF. V and J are TRBV29-1 and TRBJ1-1, with 7 bases fitting TRBD1. This CDR3 contains 13 residues. V shed 6 bases and J 5 bases; nucleotides not matched to a gene: 9. Germline assignment: CDR1 SQVTM and CDR2 ANQGSEA.

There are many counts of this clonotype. DNA of the CDR3: TGCAGTGCTATTACACGGTCTGGGGCCAACGTCCTGACTTTC. Translating it yields CSAITRSGANVLTF. This chain uses TRBV20-1 with TRBJ2-6, with no clear D. V lost 4 bases to trimming and J lost 1 base, with 8 bases between them. From germline, CDR1 is DFQATT and CDR2 SNEGSKA (reference sequence). The CDR3 totals 14 residues.

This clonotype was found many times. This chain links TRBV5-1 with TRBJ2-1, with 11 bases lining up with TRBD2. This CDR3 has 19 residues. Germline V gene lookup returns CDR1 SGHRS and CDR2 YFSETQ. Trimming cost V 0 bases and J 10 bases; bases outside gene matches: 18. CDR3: CASSLVGGVSGGALAEQFF. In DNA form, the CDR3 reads TGCGCCAGCAGCTTGGTCGGCGGTGTTAGCGGGGGGGCATTGGCCGAGCAGTTCTTC. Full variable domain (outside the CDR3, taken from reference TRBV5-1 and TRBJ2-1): KAGVTQTPRYLIKTRGQQVTLSCSPISGHRSVSWYQQTPGQGLQFLFEYFSETQRNKGNFPGRFSGRQFSNSRSEMNVSTLELGDSALYLCASSLVGGVSGGALAEQFFGPGTRLTVL.

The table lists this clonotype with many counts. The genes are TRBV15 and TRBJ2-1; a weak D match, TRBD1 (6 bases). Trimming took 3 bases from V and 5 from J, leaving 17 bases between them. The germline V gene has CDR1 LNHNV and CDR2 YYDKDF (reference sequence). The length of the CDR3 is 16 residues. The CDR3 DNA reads TGTGCCACCAGCAGGGCCCTCGGACAGACAAACAATGAGCAGTTCTTC. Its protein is CATSRALGQTNNEQFF.

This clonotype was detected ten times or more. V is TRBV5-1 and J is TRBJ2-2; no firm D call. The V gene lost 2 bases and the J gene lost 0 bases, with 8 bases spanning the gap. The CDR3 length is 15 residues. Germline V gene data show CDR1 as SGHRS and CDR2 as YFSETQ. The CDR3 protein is CASSLGVANTGELFF. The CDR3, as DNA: TGCGCCAGCAGCTTAGGCGTCGCGAACACCGGGGAGCTGTTTTTT.